The 8 T cell receptor beta chains below were found in one sample sequenced in a study of cytomegalovirus exposure and HLA in healthy donors. Primers for the PCR totalled 60 Vbeta and 13 Jbeta. Clones were read by immunoSEQ multiplex PCR, and TCRdb kept only the in-frame ones, dropping some. The sample contains some 80,000 clones, over 70% of which appear only once. The sequencing sample was made of PBMCs. The receptor set was obtained from a man aged 18 to 30 in good health and CMV-seropositive.

This chain connects TRBV9 to TRBJ2-3, with unresolved D. The ends were cut back, 4 bases at V and 6 bases at J, with 12 bases in the middle. CDR3 size: 13 residues. Per the germline V gene, CDR1 is SGDLS and CDR2 is YYNGEE. CDR3 nucleotides: TGTGCCAGCAGCATCCAATCGGAGGATACGCAGTATTTT. Translated, it gives CASSIQSEDTQYF.

The chain uses TRBV10-1 and TRBJ2-1, with D possibly TRBD2 on 6 matching bases. Trimming cost V 5 bases and J 4 bases, with 18 bases left between them. Germline V CDR1 and CDR2: WNHNN, SYGVQD (reference sequence). The CDR3 runs to 16 residues. CDR3 residues: CASSSGGAGSYNEQFF. The CDR3 DNA sequence: TGCGCCAGCAGTAGCGGCGGGGCGGGATCATACAATGAGCAGTTCTTC.

CDR3 nucleotides: TGCAGCGTTGTCCGGGGAGGTGAGCCCCAGCATTTT. Its protein product is CSVVRGGEPQHF. V usage is TRBV29-1 and J usage is TRBJ1-5; D unclear. The CDR3 consists of 12 residues. V lost 4 bases and J lost 8, with 12 bases in between. Germline loops: CDR1 SQVTM, CDR2 ANQGSEA.

The J gene is TRBJ1-2, the V gene TRBV9, with TRBD1 as a possible D gene (5 bases). The CDR3 has 15 amino acids. Trimming left V 3 bases short and J 8 bases short, with 20 bases between. Germline CDR1 and CDR2: SGDLS and YYNGEE. CDR3: CASSARTARGDGYTF. The DNA of the CDR3 is TGTGCCAGCAGCGCCCGGACGGCTCGCGGGGACGGCTACACCTTC.

The rearrangement links TRBV5-6 to TRBJ1-5; D unclear. Deletions cut 3 bases from V and 11 bases from J, with 9 bases between. Germline CDR1 SGHDT, CDR2 YYEEEE. CDR3 length: 11 amino acids. CDR3 amino acids: CASSSGGAQHF. In DNA form, the CDR3 reads TGTGCCAGCAGCTCCGGTGGAGCCCAGCATTTT.

The chain employs TRBV4-1 and TRBJ2-3, with D maybe TRBD2 (6 bases). Germline V gives CDR1 MGHRA, CDR2 YSYEKL. The CDR3 runs 16 residues. Trimming stripped 0 bases from V and 5 bases from J, with 15 bases between. The CDR3 reads CASSQEGLGRRDTQYF. The CDR3 DNA reads as TGCGCCAGCAGCCAAGAGGGACTGGGGAGGAGAGATACGCAGTATTTT.

This chain connects TRBV6-5 to TRBJ1-2; TRBD1 agrees at 7 bases. CDR1 and CDR2 from the germline V gene are MNHEY and SVGAGI. J lost 0 bases, V lost 5 bases, and 6 bases had no gene match. The CDR3 sequence is 15 residues long. The CDR3 here is CASSGRTGANYGYTF. The CDR3 DNA reads as TGTGCCAGCAGTGGTCGGACAGGCGCTAACTATGGCTACACCTTC.

The rearrangement uses TRBV6-5 and TRBJ2-2, with D possibly TRBD1 on 5 matching bases. The CDR3 runs 15 residues. The V gene lost 11 bases and the J gene lost 0 bases, with 16 bases spanning the gap. Germline V gives CDR1 MNHEY, CDR2 SVGAGI. This chain's CDR3 is CAPQRRASNTGELFF. The CDR3 DNA reads as TGTGCCCCCCAACGCAGGGCCTCGAACACCGGGGAGCTGTTTTTT.